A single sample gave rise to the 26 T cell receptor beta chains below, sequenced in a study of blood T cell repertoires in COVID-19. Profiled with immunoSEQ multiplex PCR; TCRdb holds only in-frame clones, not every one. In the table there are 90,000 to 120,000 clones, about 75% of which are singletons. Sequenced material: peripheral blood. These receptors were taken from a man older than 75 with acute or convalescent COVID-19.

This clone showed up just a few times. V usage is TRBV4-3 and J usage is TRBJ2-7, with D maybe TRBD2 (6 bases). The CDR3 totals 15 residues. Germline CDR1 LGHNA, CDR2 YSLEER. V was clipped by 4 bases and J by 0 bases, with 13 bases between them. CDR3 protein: CASSLPGLDSYEQYF. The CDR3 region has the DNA TGCGCCAGCAGCCTACCGGGACTCGACTCCTACGAGCAGTACTTC.

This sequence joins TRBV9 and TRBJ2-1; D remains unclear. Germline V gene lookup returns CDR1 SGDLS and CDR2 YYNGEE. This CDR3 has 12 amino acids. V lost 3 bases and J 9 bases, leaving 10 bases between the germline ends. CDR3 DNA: TGTGCCAGCAGCGACTACTCCTCTGAGCAGTTCTTC. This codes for CASSDYSSEQFF.

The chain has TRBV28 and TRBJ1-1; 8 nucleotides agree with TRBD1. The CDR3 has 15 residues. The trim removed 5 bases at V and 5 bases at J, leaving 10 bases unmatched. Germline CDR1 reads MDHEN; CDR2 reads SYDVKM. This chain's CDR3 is CASSPPGQGWTEAFF. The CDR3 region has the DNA TGTGCCAGCAGTCCACCTGGACAGGGTTGGACTGAAGCTTTCTTT.

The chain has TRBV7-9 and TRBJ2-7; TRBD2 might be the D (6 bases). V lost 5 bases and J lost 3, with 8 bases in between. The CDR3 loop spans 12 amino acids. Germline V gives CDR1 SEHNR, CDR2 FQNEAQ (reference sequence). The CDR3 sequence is CASSTEGYEQYF. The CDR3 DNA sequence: TGTGCCAGCAGCACGGAGGGCTACGAGCAGTACTTC. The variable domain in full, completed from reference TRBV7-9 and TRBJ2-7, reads DTGVSQNPRHKITKRGQNVTFRCDPISEHNRLYWYRQTLGQGPEFLTYFQNEAQLEKSRLLSDRFSAERPKGSFSTLEIQRTEQGDSAMYLCASSTEGYEQYFGPGTRLTVT.

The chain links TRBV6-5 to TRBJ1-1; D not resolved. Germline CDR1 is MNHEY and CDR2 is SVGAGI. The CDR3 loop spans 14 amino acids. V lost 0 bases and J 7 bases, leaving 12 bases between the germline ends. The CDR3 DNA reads TGTGCCAGCAGTTACTCGTTTAGTAGCAATGAAGCTTTCTTT. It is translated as CASSYSFSSNEAFF.

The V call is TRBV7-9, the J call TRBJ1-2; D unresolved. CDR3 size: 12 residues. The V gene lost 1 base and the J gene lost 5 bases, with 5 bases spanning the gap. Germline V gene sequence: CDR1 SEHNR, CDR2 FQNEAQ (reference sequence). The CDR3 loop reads CASSLVRYGYTF. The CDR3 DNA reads TGTGCCAGCAGCTTAGTACGGTATGGCTACACCTTC. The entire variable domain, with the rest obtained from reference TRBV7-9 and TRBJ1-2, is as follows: DTGVSQNPRHKITKRGQNVTFRCDPISEHNRLYWYRQTLGQGPEFLTYFQNEAQLEKSRLLSDRFSAERPKGSFSTLEIQRTEQGDSAMYLCASSLVRYGYTFGSGTRLTVV.

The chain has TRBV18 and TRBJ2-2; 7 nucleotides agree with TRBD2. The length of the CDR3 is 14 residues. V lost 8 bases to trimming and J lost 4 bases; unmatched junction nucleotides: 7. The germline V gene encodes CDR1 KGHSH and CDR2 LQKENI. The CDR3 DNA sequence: TGTGCCAGCGCCAGGGAGGGGCCCACCGGGGAGCTGTTTTTT. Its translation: CASAREGPTGELFF. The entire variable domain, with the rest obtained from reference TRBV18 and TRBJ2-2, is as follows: NAGVMQNPRHLVRRRGQEARLRCSPMKGHSHVYWYRQLPEEGLKFMVYLQKENIIDESGMPKERFSAEFPKEGPSILRIQQVVRGDSAAYFCASAREGPTGELFFGEGSRLTVL.

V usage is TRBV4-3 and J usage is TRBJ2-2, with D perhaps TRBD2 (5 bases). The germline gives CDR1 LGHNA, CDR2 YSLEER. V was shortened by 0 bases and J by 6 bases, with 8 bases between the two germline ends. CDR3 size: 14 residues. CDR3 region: CASSQDSVSGELFF. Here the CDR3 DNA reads TGCGCCAGCAGCCAAGATAGCGTCTCCGGGGAGCTGTTTTTT.

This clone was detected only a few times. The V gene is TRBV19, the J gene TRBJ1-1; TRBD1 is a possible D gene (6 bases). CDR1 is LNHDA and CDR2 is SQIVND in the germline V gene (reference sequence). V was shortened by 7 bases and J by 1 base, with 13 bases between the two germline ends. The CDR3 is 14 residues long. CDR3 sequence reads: CASKHPQGNTEAFF. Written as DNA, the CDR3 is TGTGCCAGTAAACATCCACAGGGGAACACTGAAGCTTTCTTT.

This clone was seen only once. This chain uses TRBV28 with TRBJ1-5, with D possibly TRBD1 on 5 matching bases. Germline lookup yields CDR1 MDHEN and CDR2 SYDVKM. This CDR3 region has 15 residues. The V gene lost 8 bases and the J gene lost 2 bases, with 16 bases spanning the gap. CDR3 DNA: TGTGCCAGCCTCCCCTCGGGGGGGGGCAATCAGCCCCAGCATTTT. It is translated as CASLPSGGGNQPQHF.

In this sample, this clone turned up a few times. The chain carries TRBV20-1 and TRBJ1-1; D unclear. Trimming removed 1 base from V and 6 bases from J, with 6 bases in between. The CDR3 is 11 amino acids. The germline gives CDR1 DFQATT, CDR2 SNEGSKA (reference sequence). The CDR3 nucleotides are TGCAGTGCTAGAGTTCGCGCTGAAGCTTTCTTT. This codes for CSARVRAEAFF.

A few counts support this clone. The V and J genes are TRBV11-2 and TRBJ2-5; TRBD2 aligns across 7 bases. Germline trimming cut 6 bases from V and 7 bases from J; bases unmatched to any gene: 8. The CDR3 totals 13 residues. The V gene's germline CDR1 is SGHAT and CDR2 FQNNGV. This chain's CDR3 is CASRGGSLRTQYF. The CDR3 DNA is TGTGCCAGCAGGGGCGGGAGCCTCAGGACCCAGTACTTC.

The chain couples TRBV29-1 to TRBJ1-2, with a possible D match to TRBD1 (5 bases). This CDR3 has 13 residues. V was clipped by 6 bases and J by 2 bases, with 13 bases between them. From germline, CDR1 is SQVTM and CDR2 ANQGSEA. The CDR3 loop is CSVRQTLNYGYTF. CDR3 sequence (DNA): TGCAGCGTGAGACAGACGCTGAACTATGGCTACACCTTC.

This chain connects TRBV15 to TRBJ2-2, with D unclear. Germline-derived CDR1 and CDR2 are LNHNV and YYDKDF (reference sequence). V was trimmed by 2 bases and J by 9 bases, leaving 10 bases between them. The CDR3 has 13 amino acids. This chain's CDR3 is CATSRPLQRELFF. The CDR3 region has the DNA TGTGCCACCAGCAGACCTTTACAACGGGAGCTGTTTTTT.

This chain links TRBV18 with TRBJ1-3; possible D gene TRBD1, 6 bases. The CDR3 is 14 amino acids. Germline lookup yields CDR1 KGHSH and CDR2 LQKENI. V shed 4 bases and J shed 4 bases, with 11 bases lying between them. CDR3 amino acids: CASSQQGFGNTIYF. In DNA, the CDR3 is TGTGCCAGCTCACAGCAGGGGTTCGGAAACACCATATATTTT.

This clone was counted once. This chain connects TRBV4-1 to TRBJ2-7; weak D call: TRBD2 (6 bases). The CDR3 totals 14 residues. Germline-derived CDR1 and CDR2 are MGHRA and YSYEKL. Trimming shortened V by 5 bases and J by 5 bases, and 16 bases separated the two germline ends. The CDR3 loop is CASSSSEGLNEQYF. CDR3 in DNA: TGCGCCAGCAGCTCGTCGGAGGGCCTTAACGAGCAGTACTTC.

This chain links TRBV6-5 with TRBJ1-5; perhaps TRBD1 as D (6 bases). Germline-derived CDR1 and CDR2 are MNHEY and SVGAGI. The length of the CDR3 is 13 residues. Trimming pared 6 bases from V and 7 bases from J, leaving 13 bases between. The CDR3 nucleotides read TGTGCCAGCAGGAAAACCACAGGGCAGCCCCAGCATTTT. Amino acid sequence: CASRKTTGQPQHF.

The CDR3 loop is CASSIGGTSGSRADTQYF. DNA of the CDR3: TGTGCCAGTAGTATTGGTGGGACTAGCGGGAGTCGGGCAGATACGCAGTATTTT. This rearrangement joins TRBV19 to TRBJ2-3; 14 bases map to TRBD2. The CDR3 is made up of 18 amino acids. Per germline, CDR1 LNHDA and CDR2 SQIVND (reference sequence). Trimming cost V 3 bases and J 4 bases; bases outside gene matches: 9.

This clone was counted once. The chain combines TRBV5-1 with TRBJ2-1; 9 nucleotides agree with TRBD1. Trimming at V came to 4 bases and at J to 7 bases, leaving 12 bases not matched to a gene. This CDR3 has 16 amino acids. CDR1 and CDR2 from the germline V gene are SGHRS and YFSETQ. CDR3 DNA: TGCGCCAGCAGCCCGCGGTTAGGGACAGGGAGTAATGAGCAGTTCTTC. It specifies CASSPRLGTGSNEQFF.

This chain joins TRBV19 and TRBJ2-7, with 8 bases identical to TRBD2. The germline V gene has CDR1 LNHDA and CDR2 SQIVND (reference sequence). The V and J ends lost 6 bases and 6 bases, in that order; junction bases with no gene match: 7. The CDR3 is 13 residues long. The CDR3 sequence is CASRSGSWSEQYF. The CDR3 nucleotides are TGTGCCAGTAGGAGCGGGAGTTGGAGCGAGCAGTACTTC.

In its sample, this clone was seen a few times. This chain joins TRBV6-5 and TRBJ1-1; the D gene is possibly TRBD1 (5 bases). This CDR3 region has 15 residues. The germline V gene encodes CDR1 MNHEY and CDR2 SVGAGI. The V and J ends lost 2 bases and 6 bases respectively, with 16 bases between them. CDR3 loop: CASSYGGGTTPEAFF. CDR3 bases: TGTGCCAGCAGTTACGGGGGGGGGACGACGCCTGAAGCTTTCTTT.

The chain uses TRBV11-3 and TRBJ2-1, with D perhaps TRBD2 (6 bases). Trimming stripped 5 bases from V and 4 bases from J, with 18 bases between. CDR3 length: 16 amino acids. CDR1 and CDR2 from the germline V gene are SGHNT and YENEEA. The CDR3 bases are TGTGCCAGCAGCCCAAAGACTAGTCGCCTGTACAATGAGCAGTTCTTC. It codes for CASSPKTSRLYNEQFF.

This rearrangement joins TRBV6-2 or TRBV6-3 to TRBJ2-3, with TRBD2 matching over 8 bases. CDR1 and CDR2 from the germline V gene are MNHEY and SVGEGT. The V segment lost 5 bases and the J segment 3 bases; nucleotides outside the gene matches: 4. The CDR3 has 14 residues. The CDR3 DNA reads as TGTGCCAGCAGTACGGGACTAGTGACAGATACGCAGTATTTT. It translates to CASSTGLVTDTQYF.

CDR3 region: CARSLDQGSNQPQHF. Here the CDR3 DNA reads TGTGCCAGAAGCTTGGACCAGGGGAGCAATCAGCCCCAGCATTTT. The chain links TRBV5-3 to TRBJ1-5, with D possibly TRBD1 on 6 matching bases. TRBV5-3 carries the ORF label, with uncertain function. The CDR3 has 15 amino acids. V lost 0 bases to trimming and J lost 1 base, with 8 bases between them.

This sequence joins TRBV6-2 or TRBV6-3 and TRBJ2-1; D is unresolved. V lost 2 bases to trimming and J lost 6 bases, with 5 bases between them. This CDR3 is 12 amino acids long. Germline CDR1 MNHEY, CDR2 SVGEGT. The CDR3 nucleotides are TGTGCCAGCAGTTACCCTAGCAATGAGCAGTTCTTC. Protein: CASSYPSNEQFF.

CDR3 in DNA: TGTGCCAGCAGCTCATACGCCCCGGGGGTGTTGTTCAATCAGCCCCAGCATTTT. It encodes CASSSYAPGVLFNQPQHF. This chain joins TRBV21-1 and TRBJ1-5. TRBV21-1 is flagged as a pseudogene. The CDR3 extends over 18 amino acids.